In this sample, the clone carrying this T cell receptor (beta chain) turned up once. The data were taken from a study of cytomegalovirus exposure and HLA in healthy donors. In the PCR, 60 Vbeta and 13 Jbeta primers were used. Generated by immunoSEQ multiplex PCR, the TCRdb table keeps only in-frame clones and is missing some. The sample includes about 160,000 clones, over 75% of them seen just once. This CDR3 has 12 residues. Germline lookup yields CDR1 MNHEY and CDR2 SVGAGI. V lost 0 bases and J 7 bases, leaving 6 bases between the germline ends. V gene TRBV6-5 combines with J gene TRBJ2-5; D unclear. Material: PBMCs. The sequence came from a woman under 30 in good health and CMV-seronegative. CDR3: CASSYSIGTQYF. DNA for the CDR3: TGTGCCAGCAGTTACTCGATCGGGACCCAGTACTTC.